These 9 T cell receptor beta chains share one sample of origin, sequenced in a study of shared clonotypes between healthy human individuals. The repertoire was sequenced with immunoSEQ multiplex PCR; TCRdb's copy has only in-frame clones and lacks some. The top ten hold around 0.15% of the sample, which has more than 2,000,000 clones, around nine tenths seen once. Sequencing input: naive CD4+ T cells sorted from blood. Subset noted: CD45RA+ positively selected. All receptors derive from a man between 18 and 35 years old in good health.

V usage is TRBV10-1 and J usage is TRBJ2-5, with D unclear. Trimming cost V 3 bases and J 5 bases, with 13 bases left between them. This CDR3 is built from 14 residues. The germline gives CDR1 WNHNN, CDR2 SYGVQD (reference sequence). CDR3 sequence (DNA): TGCGCCAGCAGTGATGGGTCTAAATGGGAGACCCAGTACTTC. It codes for CASSDGSKWETQYF.

The chain recombines TRBV7-8 with TRBJ2-3; tentative D call: TRBD1 (6 bases). V was cut by 5 bases and J by 5 bases, with 20 bases left in between. In germline, CDR1 is SGHVS, CDR2 FQNEAQ. The CDR3 length is 16 residues. The DNA for the CDR3 is TGTGCCAGCAGCGACAGACCCCTAGGGGGAGTAGATACGCAGTATTTT. It codes for CASSDRPLGGVDTQYF.

V and J are TRBV7-8 and TRBJ2-5; tentatively, D is TRBD1 or TRBD2 (5 bases each). The CDR3 is made up of 16 amino acids. Trimming pared 5 bases from V and 0 bases from J, leaving 16 bases between. In germline, CDR1 is SGHVS, CDR2 FQNEAQ. The CDR3 reads CASSARDLLDQETQYF. The CDR3 region has the DNA TGTGCCAGCAGCGCCCGGGACCTCCTGGACCAAGAGACCCAGTACTTC.

This sequence joins TRBV5-6 and TRBJ2-2; D not resolved. Germline lookup yields CDR1 SGHDT and CDR2 YYEEEE. CDR3 size: 16 residues. The ends were cut back, 2 bases at V and 6 bases at J, with 17 bases in the middle. The DNA of the CDR3 is TGTGCCAGCAGCTTTTTGGAGCTGCAAGGGTCCGGGGAGCTGTTTTTT. The encoded protein is CASSFLELQGSGELFF.

This clone was observed once. The rearrangement uses TRBV4-3 and TRBJ2-3; TRBD1 matches at 8 bases. Germline CDR1 LGHNA, CDR2 YSLEER. This CDR3 is built from 15 residues. With V trimmed by 4 bases and J by 0 bases, 3 bases remained unmatched. CDR3 residues: CASSRTGMSTDTQYF. The DNA for the CDR3 is TGCGCCAGCAGCCGGACAGGGATGAGCACAGATACGCAGTATTTT.

This clone was seen only once. The rearrangement joins TRBV9 to TRBJ2-1; 7 bases map to TRBD2. CDR1 SGDLS and CDR2 YYNGEE come from the germline V gene. This CDR3 has 16 residues. V lost 4 bases to trimming and J lost 7 bases; unmatched junction nucleotides: 14. DNA of the CDR3: TGTGCCAGCAGCCTTCGGGACGGGGGGTCAAGAAATGAGCAGTTCTTC. Amino acids: CASSLRDGGSRNEQFF.

The rearrangement joins TRBV14 to TRBJ2-5; 9 bases agree with TRBD1. Germline CDR1 and CDR2: SGHDN and FVKESK. After removal of 3 bases from V and 3 bases from J, the junction contained 2 bases not matched to a gene. This CDR3 comprises 14 residues. This CDR3 reads CASSQTGGKETQYF. The CDR3 DNA is TGTGCCAGCAGCCAGACAGGGGGGAAAGAGACCCAGTACTTC. The complete variable domain, with remaining parts taken from reference TRBV14 and TRBJ2-5, reads EAGVTQFPSHSVIEKGQTVTLRCDPISGHDNLYWYRRVMGKEIKFLLHFVKESKQDESGMPNNRFLAERTGGTYSTLKVQPAELEDSGVYFCASSQTGGKETQYFGPGTRLLVL.

The V gene is TRBV5-1, the J gene TRBJ1-1; D ambiguous. This CDR3 region has 14 residues. V was cut by 2 bases and J by 0 bases, with 8 bases left in between. The germline V gene has CDR1 SGHRS and CDR2 YFSETQ. CDR3: CASSLSQMNTEAFF. The CDR3 bases are TGCGCCAGCAGCTTATCACAGATGAACACTGAAGCTTTCTTT.

The chain is built from TRBV9 and TRBJ1-2; D unresolved. The CDR3 extends over 14 amino acids. Germline-derived CDR1 and CDR2 are SGDLS and YYNGEE. V was clipped by 1 base and J by 7 bases, with 14 bases between them. This chain's CDR3 is CASSVTETLGGYTF. In nucleotides, the CDR3 is TGTGCCAGCAGCGTAACAGAGACCTTGGGTGGCTACACCTTC.